These T cell receptor beta chains were read from a single sample in a study of neurological immune-mediated disorders. TCRdb processed the 5' RACE reads anew with MiXCR; each CDR3 protein has one entry. The sample holds about 54,000 distinct CDR3 sequences; over 3.5% are singletons and the top ten take around 2%. Sequencing was done on a sample of CD4+ T cells from blood. These TCRs come from a woman aged 40 to 49 with multiple sclerosis. The CDR3 runs from the conserved cysteine through the conserved F or W. Each record gives: V gene, D gene, CDR3 protein. D genes are given only for firm matches.

V: TRBV19
D: TRBD2
CDR3: CASSVRLAGLYNEQFF

V: TRBV9
D: NA
CDR3: CASSVTGSLYNEQFF

V: TRBV20-1
D: NA
CDR3: CSARKGGMNTEAFF

V: TRBV4-1
D: TRBD1
CDR3: CASSQSGQASFYEQYF

V: TRBV6-2/TRBV6-3
D: TRBD2
CDR3: CASSYASGGATDEQFF

V: TRBV6-6
D: TRBD1
CDR3: CASSLRDRIQYF

V: TRBV15
D: NA
CDR3: CATSPGGHSNQPQHF

V: TRBV5-5
D: NA
CDR3: CASSKARASTDTQYF

V: TRBV14
D: NA
CDR3: CASSQVFSNSPLHF

V: TRBV7-9
D: NA
CDR3: CASSLVRGDSYEQYF

V: TRBV29-1
D: NA
CDR3: CSGGLRSNQPQHF

V: TRBV5-1
D: TRBD1
CDR3: CASSQRQGNYEQYF

V: TRBV29-1
D: NA
CDR3: CSVGREDAFF

V: TRBV25-1
D: NA
CDR3: CASRRTSTDTQYF

V: TRBV27
D: NA
CDR3: CASSSSTDEQYF

V: TRBV7-3
D: NA
CDR3: CASSLNPWRGSTDTQYF

V: TRBV3-1
D: NA
CDR3: CASSLRKGPPRFF

V: TRBV18
D: TRBD1
CDR3: CASSPSTGVNTEAFF

V: TRBV29-1
D: NA
CDR3: CSVAVDRYNEQFF

V: TRBV20-1
D: NA
CDR3: CSARAAGGPLADQETQYF

V: TRBV12-3/TRBV12-4
D: NA
CDR3: CASRTTGLGGTDTQYF

V: TRBV20-1
D: NA
CDR3: CSARDEGLNTEAFF

V: TRBV9
D: NA
CDR3: CASSVGQPTNEKLFF

V: TRBV29-1
D: NA
CDR3: CSVVLSSGNTIYF

V: TRBV5-1
D: NA
CDR3: CASSLVGGEETQYF

V: TRBV29-1
D: NA
CDR3: CSVALSGANVLTF